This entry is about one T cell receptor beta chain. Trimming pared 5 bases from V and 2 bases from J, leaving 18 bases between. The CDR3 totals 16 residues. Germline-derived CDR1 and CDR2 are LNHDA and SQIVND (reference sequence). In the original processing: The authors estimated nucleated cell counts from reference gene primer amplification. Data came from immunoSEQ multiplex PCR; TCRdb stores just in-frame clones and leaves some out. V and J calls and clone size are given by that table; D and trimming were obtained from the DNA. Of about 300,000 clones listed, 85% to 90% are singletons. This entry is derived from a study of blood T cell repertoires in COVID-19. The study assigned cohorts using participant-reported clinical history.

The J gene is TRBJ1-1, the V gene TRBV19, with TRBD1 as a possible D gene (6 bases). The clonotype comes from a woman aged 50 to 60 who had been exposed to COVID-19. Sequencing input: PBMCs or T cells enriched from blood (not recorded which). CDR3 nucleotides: TGTGCCAGTAGTGCGGATCAGGGGCCTTTTAACACTGAAGCTTTCTTT. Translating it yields CASSADQGPFNTEAFF. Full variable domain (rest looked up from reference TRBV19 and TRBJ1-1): DGGITQSPKYLFRKEGQNVTLSCEQNLNHDAMYWYRQDPGQGLRLIYYSQIVNDFQKGDIAEGYSVSREKKESFPLTVTSAQKNPTAFYLCASSADQGPFNTEAFFGQGTRLTVV.